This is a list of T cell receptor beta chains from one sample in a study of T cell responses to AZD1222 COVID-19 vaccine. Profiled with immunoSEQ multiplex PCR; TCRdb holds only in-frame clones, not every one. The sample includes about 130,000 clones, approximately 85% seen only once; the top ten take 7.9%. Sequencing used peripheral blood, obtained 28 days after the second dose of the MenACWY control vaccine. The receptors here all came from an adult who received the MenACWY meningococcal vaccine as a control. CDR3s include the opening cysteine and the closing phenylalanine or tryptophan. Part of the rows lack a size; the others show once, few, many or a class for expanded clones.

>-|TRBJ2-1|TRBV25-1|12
CASSEYIGEQFF
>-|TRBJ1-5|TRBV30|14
CAWSVSRGNQPQHF
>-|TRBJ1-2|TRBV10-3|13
CAIAGQRYYGYTF
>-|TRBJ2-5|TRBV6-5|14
CASRRDRASETQYF
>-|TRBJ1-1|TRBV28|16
CASSLGYGERDTEAFF
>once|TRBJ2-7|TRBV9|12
CASSTTGGRQYF
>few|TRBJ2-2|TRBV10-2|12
CASGLNTGELFF
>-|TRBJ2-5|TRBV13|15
CASSPRTSVGETQYF
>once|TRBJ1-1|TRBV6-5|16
CASSYFEGARFTEAFF
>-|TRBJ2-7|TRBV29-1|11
CSVETDYEQYF
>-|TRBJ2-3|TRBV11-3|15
CASSFEGEGADTQYF
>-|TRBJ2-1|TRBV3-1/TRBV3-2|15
CASSQATSGYNEQFF
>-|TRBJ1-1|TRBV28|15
CASRESGVLNTEAFF
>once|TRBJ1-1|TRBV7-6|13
CASSLTGNTEAFF
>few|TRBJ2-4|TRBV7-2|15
CASSTPRTVENIQYF
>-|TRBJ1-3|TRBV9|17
CASSVGPAGSSGNTIYF
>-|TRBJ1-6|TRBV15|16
CATSRYRTGTGSPLHF
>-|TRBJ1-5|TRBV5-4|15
CASSLFGDSNQPQHF
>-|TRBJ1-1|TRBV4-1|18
CASSQPSRDRGMNTEAFF
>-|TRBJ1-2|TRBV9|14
CASSVASGDYGYTF
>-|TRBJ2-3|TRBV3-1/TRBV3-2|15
CASSLSLAQIRSSNF
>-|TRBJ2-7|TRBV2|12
CASSRAYYEQYF
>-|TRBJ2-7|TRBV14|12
CASSQGRWEQYF
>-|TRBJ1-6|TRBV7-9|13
CASSQTGNSPLHF
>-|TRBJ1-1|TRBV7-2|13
CASSYTGPTEAFF
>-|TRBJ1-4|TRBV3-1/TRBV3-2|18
CASSQSSGTGNANEKLFF
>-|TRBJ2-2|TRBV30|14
CAWNRGYDTGELFF
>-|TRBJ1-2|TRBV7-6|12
CLWGTPNYGYTF
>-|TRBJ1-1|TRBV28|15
CASSPSTGEGTEAFF
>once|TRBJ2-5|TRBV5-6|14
CASSWMRRGETQYF
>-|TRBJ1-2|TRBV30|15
CAWTEGLKGYYGYTF
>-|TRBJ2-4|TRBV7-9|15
CASSLEGEGLGIQYF
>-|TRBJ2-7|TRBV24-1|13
CATGTGFPYEQYF